This T cell receptor beta chain was identified in a study of neoadjuvant anti-PD-1 for oral cavity cancer. Study at large: Patients mostly received three to four biweekly nivolumab doses at 3 mg/kg before surgery. Patients without progression got a fourth dose around day 43.

Germline CDR1 reads SGHDT; CDR2 reads YYEEEE. The length of the CDR3 is 16 residues. V shed 4 bases and J shed 1 base, with 17 bases lying between them. Broader study findings: Pretreatment Treg/Th17 ratio correlated inversely with post-treatment tumor clonality.

A word on this clone: Its specificity is not known.

Generated by immunoSEQ multiplex PCR, the TCRdb table keeps only in-frame clones and is missing some. This table holds some 15,000 clones, 71% found once. Time point here: after neoadjuvant nivolumab, at surgical resection. The source of this sequence is a person aged 35-79 years with oral cavity squamous cell carcinoma. The chain has TRBV5-6 and TRBJ1-1; no definite D call. The sample was PBMCs, taken after nivolumab (anti-PD-1) treatment. The DNA of the CDR3 is TGTGCCAGCAGCGGAACCACCTCACGGGGGAACACTGAAGCTTTCTTT. Residues: CASSGTTSRGNTEAFF.